This is a list of T cell receptor beta chains from one sample in a study of blood T cell repertoires in COVID-19. Some clones are missing from TCRdb's copy, which holds only in-frame ones; the method was immunoSEQ multiplex PCR. The data contain around 180,000 clones, about nine tenths of them singletons. The sequencing sample was made of peripheral blood. These receptor sequences come from a woman in her 30s with acute or convalescent COVID-19. Each CDR3 is given with its conserved first and last residue. Fields, in order: clone size, V gene, J gene, CDR3 protein. Size is stated for part of the rows, as once, few or many counts, or as a class when the clone is expanded.

-,TRBV11-3,TRBJ2-3,CASSLIQGGGDTQYF
-,TRBV7-9,TRBJ1-4,CASSPGQGKDEKLFF
-,TRBV24-1,TRBJ2-7,CATSDFRLADLRGYEQYF
-,TRBV18,TRBJ2-1,CASSPSGTARNEQFF
few,TRBV9,TRBJ1-1,CASSVGPRLEAFF
-,TRBV19,TRBJ1-2,CASSTRDSPPNYGYTF
-,TRBV4-1,TRBJ2-7,CASSQVLTNEQYF
-,TRBV5-1,TRBJ2-5,CASGHQETQYF
few,TRBV6-5,TRBJ2-1,CASSLKTGTYNEQFF
-,TRBV4-1,TRBJ2-1,CASSQVVRGAYNEQFF
-,TRBV7-9,TRBJ2-7,CASSFGAGQGPYEQYF
few,TRBV28,TRBJ2-4,CASSFRDYNGNIQYF
-,TRBV5-8,TRBJ1-5,CASSFRGYSNQPQHF
-,TRBV6-2/TRBV6-3,TRBJ2-6,CASSSVKPPGQGRSGANVLTF
-,TRBV19,TRBJ2-7,CASSIGGVGTGLYEQYF
-,TRBV25-1,TRBJ2-1,CASSARTGEGRLFF
once,TRBV2,TRBJ1-2,CASSEAPDSYGYTF
-,TRBV5-1,TRBJ1-5,CASSEGQVGDQPQHF
-,TRBV20-1,TRBJ2-5,CSASIMGKGVEETQYF
-,TRBV14,TRBJ2-3,CASSQDPFRDTQYF
-,TRBV10-1,TRBJ2-1,CASSDFRGLEQFF
-,TRBV20-1,TRBJ2-2,CSASRLAGRRWGELFF
-,TRBV28,TRBJ2-6,CASSSPGAGANVLTF
-,TRBV7-9,TRBJ1-5,CASSAQENQPQHF
-,TRBV7-9,TRBJ2-7,CASSLRGVDAYEQYF
-,TRBV5-4,TRBJ2-5,CASSLAGTEETQYF